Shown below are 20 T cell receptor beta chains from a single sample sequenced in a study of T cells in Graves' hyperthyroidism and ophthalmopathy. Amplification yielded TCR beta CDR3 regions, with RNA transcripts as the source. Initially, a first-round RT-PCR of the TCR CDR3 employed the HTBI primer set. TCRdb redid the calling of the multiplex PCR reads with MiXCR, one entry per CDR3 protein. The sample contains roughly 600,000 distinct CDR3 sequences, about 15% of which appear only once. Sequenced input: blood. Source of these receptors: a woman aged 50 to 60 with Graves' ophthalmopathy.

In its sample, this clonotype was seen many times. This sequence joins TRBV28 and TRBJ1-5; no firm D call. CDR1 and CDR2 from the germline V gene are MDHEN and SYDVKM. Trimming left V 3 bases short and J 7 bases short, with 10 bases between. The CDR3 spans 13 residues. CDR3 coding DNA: TGTGCCAGCAGTTTTCCTGGGGAACAGCCCCAGCATTTT. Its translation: CASSFPGEQPQHF.

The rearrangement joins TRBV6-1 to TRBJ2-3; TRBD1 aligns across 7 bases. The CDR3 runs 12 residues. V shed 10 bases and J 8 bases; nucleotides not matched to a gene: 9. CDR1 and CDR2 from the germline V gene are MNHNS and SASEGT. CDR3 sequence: CATQQGFGTQYF. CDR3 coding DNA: TGTGCCACCCAACAGGGGTTTGGTACGCAGTATTTT.

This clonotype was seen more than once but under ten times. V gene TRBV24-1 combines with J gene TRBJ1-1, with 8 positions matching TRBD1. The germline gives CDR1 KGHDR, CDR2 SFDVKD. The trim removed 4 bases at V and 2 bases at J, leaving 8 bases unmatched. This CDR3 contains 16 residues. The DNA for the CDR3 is TGTGCCACCAGTGAGCCGGGACAGGTGGGTAACACTGAAGCTTTCTTT. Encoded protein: CATSEPGQVGNTEAFF.

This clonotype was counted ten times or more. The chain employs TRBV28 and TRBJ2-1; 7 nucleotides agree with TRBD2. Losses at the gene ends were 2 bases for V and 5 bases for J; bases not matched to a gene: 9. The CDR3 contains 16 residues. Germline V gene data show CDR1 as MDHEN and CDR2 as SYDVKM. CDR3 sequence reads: CASSLGVGRADNEQFF. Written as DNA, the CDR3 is TGTGCCAGCAGTTTAGGAGTGGGGAGGGCCGACAATGAGCAGTTCTTC.

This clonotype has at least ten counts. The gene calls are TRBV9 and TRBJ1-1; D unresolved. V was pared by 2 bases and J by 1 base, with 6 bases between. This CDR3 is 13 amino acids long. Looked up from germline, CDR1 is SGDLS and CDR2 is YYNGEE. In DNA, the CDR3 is TGTGCCAGCAGCGTGTTCCCGAACACTGAAGCTTTCTTT. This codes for CASSVFPNTEAFF. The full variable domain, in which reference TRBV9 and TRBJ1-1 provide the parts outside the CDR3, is DSGVTQTPKHLITATGQRVTLRCSPRSGDLSVYWYQQSLDQGLQFLIQYYNGEERAKGNILERFSAQQFPDLHSELNLSSLELGDSALYFCASSVFPNTEAFFGQGTRLTVV.

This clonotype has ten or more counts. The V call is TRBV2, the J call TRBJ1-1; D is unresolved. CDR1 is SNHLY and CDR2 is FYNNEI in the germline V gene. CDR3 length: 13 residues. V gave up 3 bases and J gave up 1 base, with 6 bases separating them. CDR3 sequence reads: CASSEGWNTEAFF. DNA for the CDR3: TGTGCCAGCAGTGAGGGTTGGAACACTGAAGCTTTCTTT.

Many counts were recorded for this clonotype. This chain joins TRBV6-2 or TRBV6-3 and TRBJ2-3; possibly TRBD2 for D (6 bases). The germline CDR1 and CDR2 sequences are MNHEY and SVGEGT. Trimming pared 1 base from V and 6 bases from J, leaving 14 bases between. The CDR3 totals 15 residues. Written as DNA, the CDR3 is TGTGCCAGCAGTTACTGGCGGGAAGCGTGGGATACGCAGTATTTT. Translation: CASSYWREAWDTQYF.

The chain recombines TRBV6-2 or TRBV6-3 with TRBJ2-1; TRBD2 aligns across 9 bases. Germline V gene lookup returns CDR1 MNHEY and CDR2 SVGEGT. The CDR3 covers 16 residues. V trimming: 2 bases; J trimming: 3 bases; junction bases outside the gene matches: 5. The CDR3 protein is CASSYVRGRGYNEQFF. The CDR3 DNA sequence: TGTGCCAGCAGTTACGTTCGCGGGAGGGGCTACAATGAGCAGTTCTTC.

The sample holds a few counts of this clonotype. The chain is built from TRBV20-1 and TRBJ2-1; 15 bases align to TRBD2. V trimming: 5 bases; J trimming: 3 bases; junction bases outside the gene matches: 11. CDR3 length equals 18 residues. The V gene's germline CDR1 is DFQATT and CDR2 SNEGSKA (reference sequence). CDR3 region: CSADGLAGGSANYNEQFF. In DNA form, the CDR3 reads TGCAGTGCTGACGGACTAGCGGGAGGGAGTGCGAACTACAATGAGCAGTTCTTC.

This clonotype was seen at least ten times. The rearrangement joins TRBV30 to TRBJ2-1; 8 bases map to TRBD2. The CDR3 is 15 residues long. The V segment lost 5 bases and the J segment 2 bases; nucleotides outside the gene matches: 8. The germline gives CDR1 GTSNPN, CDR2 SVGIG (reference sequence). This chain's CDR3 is CAWVWGGRPYNEQFF. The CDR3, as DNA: TGTGCCTGGGTATGGGGCGGGAGGCCCTACAATGAGCAGTTCTTC.

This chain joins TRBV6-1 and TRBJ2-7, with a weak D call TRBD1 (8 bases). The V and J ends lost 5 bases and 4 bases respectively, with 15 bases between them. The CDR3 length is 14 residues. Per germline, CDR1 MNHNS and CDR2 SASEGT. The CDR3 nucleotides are TGTGCCAGCAGTTCGGACAGGGAGGGGTACGAGCAGTACTTC. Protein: CASSSDREGYEQYF.

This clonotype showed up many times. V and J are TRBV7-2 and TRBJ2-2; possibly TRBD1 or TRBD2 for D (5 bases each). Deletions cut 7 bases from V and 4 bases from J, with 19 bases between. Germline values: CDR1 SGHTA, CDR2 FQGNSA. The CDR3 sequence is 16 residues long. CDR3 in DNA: TGTGCCAGCAACGGGGCCCTAACAGAGTCCACCGGGGAGCTGTTTTTT. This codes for CASNGALTESTGELFF.

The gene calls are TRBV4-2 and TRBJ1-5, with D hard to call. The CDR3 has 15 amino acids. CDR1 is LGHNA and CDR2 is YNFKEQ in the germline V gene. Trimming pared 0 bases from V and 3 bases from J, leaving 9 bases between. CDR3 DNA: TGTGCCAGCAGCCAAGATGCCCAGACCAATCAGCCCCAGCATTTT. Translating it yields CASSQDAQTNQPQHF.

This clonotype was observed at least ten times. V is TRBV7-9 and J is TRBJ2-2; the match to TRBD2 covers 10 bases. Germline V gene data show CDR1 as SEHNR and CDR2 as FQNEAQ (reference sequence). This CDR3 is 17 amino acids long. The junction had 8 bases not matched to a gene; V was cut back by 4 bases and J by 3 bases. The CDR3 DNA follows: TGTGCCAGCAGCTCAGCAGCTAGCGGGAGATACACCGGGGAGCTGTTTTTT. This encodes CASSSAASGRYTGELFF.

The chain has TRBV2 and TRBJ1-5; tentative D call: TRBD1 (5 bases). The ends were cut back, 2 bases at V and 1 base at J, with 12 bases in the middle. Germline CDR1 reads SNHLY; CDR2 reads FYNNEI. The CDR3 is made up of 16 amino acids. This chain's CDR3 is CASSEQGVDSNQPQHF. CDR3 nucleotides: TGTGCCAGCAGTGAACAAGGGGTTGACAGCAATCAGCCCCAGCATTTT.

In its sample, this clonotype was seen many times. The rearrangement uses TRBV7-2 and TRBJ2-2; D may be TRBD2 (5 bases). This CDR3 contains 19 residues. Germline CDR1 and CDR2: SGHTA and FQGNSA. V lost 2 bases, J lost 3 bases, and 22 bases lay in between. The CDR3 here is CASSLKDLFRTGYTGELFF. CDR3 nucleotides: TGTGCCAGCAGCTTAAAGGACTTATTTAGAACGGGGTACACCGGGGAGCTGTTTTTT. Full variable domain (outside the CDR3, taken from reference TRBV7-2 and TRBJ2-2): GAGVSQSPSNKVTEKGKDVELRCDPISGHTALYWYRQSLGQGLEFLIYFQGNSAPDKSGLPSDRFSAERTGGSVSTLTIQRTQQEDSAVYLCASSLKDLFRTGYTGELFFGEGSRLTVL.

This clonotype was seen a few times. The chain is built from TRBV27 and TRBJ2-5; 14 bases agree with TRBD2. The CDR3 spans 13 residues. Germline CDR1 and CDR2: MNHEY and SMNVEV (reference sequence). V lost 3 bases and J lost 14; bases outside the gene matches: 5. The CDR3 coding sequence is TGTGCCAGCAGTTTGGGACTAGCGGGAGAACCATACTTC. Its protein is CASSLGLAGEPYF.

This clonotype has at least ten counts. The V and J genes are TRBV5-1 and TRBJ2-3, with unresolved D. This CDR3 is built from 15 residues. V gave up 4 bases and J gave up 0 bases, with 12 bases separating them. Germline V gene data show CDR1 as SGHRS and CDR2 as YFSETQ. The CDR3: CASSILAASTDTQYF. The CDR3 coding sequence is TGCGCCAGCAGCATTCTCGCCGCTAGCACAGATACGCAGTATTTT.

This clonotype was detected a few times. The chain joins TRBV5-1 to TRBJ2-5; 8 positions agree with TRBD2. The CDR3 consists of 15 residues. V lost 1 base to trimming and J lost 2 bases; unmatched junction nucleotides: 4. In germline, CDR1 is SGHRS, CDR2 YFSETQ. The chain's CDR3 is CASSLIPGGQETQYF. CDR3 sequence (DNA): TGCGCCAGCAGCTTGATCCCGGGAGGGCAAGAGACCCAGTACTTC.

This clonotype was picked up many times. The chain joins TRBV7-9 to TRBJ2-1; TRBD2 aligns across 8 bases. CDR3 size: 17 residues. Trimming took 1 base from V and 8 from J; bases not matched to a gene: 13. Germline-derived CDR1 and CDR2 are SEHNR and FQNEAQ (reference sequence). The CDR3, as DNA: TGTGCCAGCAGCTTAGACCAGACTAGCGTTTCGATAGATGAGCAGTTCTTC. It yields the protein CASSLDQTSVSIDEQFF.